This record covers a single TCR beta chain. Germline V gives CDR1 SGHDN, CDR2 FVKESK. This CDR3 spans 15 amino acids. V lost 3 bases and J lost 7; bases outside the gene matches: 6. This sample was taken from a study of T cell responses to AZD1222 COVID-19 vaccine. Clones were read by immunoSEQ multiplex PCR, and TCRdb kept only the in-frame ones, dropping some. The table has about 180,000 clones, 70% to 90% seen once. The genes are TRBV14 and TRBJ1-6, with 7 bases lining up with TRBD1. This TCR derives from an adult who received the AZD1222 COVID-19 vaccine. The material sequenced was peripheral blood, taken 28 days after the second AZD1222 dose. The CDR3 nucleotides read TGTGCCAGCAGCCAGCGGACAGGCAGGAATTCACCCCTCCACTTT. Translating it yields CASSQRTGRNSPLHF.